The subject of this entry is one TCR beta chain. The sample originates from a study of radiotherapy plus CTLA-4 blockade in lung cancer. TCRdb's copy holds only in-frame clones and misses some; the assay was immunoSEQ multiplex PCR. The sample holds approximately 40,000 clones, approximately 71% seen once. V lost 3 bases and J 6 bases, leaving 15 bases between the germline ends. Germline CDR1 is SGHTA and CDR2 is FQGNSA. The CDR3 is made up of 14 amino acids. The rearrangement joins TRBV7-2 to TRBJ2-7, with D maybe TRBD2 (7 bases). The receptor comes from a human donor with non-small cell lung cancer whose response to radiotherapy plus ipilimumab could not be evaluated. The material was peripheral blood, obtained from a patient treated with radiotherapy plus ipilimumab. The CDR3 is CASSLGRGGGEQYF. The DNA of the CDR3 is TGTGCCAGCAGCTTGGGAAGGGGGGGCGGCGAGCAGTACTTC. Supplemented by reference TRBV7-2 and TRBJ2-7, the full variable domain reads GAGVSQSPSNKVTEKGKDVELRCDPISGHTALYWYRQSLGQGLEFLIYFQGNSAPDKSGLPSDRFSAERTGGSVSTLTIQRTQQEDSAVYLCASSLGRGGGEQYFGPGTRLTVT.